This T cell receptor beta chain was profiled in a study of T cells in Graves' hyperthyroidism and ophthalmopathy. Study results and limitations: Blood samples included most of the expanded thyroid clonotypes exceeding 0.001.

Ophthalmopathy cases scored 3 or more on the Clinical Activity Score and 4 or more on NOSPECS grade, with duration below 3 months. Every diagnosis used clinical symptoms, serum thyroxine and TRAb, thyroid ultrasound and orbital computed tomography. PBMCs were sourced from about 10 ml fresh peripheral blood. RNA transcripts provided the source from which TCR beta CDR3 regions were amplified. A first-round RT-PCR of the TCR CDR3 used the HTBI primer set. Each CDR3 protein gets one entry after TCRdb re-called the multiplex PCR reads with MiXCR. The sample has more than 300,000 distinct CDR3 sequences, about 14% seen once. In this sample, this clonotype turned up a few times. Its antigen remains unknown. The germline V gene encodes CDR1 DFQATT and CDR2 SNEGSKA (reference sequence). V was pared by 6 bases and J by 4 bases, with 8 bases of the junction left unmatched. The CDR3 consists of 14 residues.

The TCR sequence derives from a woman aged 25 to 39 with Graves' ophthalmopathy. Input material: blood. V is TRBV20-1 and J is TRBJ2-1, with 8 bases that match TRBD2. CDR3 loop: CSADGAGEYNEQFF. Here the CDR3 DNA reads TGCAGTGCGGATGGAGCGGGGGAGTACAATGAGCAGTTCTTC.